Only a few counts were recorded for the clone carrying this TCR beta chain. No antigen is known for it. This sample was taken from a study of early T cells in non-severe SARS-CoV-2 infection. Study as a whole: Sequenced material consisted of bulk RNA (from unsorted whole blood), and chains were unpaired. Findings and limits, study-wide: Matches to VDJdb favored anti-spike CD8 responses and missed private and CD4 specificities.

Germline assignment: CDR1 MNHEY and CDR2 SVGAGI. Trimming stripped 6 bases from V and 4 bases from J, with 6 bases between. The CDR3 spans 12 residues. Individually, cDNA molecules had unique molecular identifiers attached to them. MiXCR, applied by TCRdb to the 5' RACE reads, yields one record per CDR3 protein. The sample has 75,000 to 95,000 distinct CDR3 sequences; 16% are singletons. The receptor was isolated from an adult who was a healthcare worker with PCR-confirmed SARS-CoV-2 infection or an uninfected control (not recorded which). The J gene is TRBJ1-4, the V gene TRBV6-5; D is unresolved. This specimen was whole blood, taken at baseline. For the CDR3, the DNA is TGTGCCAGCAGCGGAAGTAATGAAAAACTGTTTTTT. It codes for CASSGSNEKLFF.